Following are 6 T cell receptor beta chains from one sample sequenced in a study of T cells in narcolepsy. Assay used: immunoSEQ multiplex PCR; TCRdb lists only in-frame clones, some missing. The table includes about 15,000 clones, roughly 85% detected once. Sequences were obtained from memory (CD45RA-) CD4+ T cells from blood. The receptors were sampled from a human donor in good health.

V is TRBV29-1 and J is TRBJ2-3; tentatively, D is TRBD2 (5 bases). The CDR3 has 12 residues. Per germline, CDR1 SQVTM and CDR2 ANQGSEA. The V end was cut by 4 bases, the J end by 6 bases, with 11 bases between. CDR3 DNA: TGCAGCGTTGGAGGGTTTGGTGATACGCAGTATTTT. It yields the protein CSVGGFGDTQYF.

The chain links TRBV5-6 to TRBJ2-7, with 9 positions matching TRBD1. Trimming cost V 3 bases and J 11 bases; bases outside gene matches: 6. CDR1 and CDR2 from the germline V gene are SGHDT and YYEEEE. The CDR3 spans 12 residues. In nucleotides, the CDR3 is TGTGCCAGCAGCTCCGGGACAGGGCGCGAGTACTTC. Its protein product is CASSSGTGREYF.

The V and J genes are TRBV5-1 and TRBJ2-7; D may match TRBD1 or TRBD2 (5 bases each). The CDR3 runs to 14 residues. Per germline, CDR1 SGHRS and CDR2 YFSETQ. V lost 0 bases to trimming and J lost 4 bases, with 11 bases between them. The chain's CDR3 is CASSLGGATYEQYF. CDR3 coding DNA: TGCGCCAGCAGCTTGGGAGGGGCTACGTACGAGCAGTACTTC.

This chain joins TRBV30 and TRBJ2-1; the D is unclear. Germline values: CDR1 GTSNPN, CDR2 SVGIG (reference sequence). The CDR3 is made up of 14 amino acids. V lost 5 bases to trimming and J lost 0 bases, with 11 bases between them. The CDR3 sequence: CAWDTLSSYNEQFF. The CDR3 DNA reads as TGTGCCTGGGATACCTTAAGCTCCTACAATGAGCAGTTCTTC.

The J gene is TRBJ1-6, the V gene TRBV6-1; D is ambiguous. The CDR3 consists of 13 residues. Germline loops: CDR1 MNHNS, CDR2 SASEGT. V was shortened by 10 bases and J by 9 bases, with 16 bases between the two germline ends. Here the CDR3 reads CATGVGNGSPLHF. CDR3 sequence (DNA): TGTGCCACTGGGGTAGGGAACGGTTCACCCCTCCACTTT.

The chain links TRBV5-1 to TRBJ2-1; 12 bases are shared with TRBD2. With 5 bases clipped from V and 8 bases from J, the junction kept 8 bases outside the gene matches. The germline CDR1 and CDR2 sequences are SGHRS and YFSETQ. The CDR3 length is 15 residues. This chain's CDR3 is CASRLGLAGSDEQFF. CDR3 nucleotides: TGCGCCAGCAGACTAGGACTAGCGGGATCCGATGAGCAGTTCTTC.